This T cell receptor (beta chain) originates from a study of blood T cell repertoires in COVID-19. Study-wide background: The United States, Italy and Spain were the sources of the acute and convalescent COVID-19 samples.

In the study's own analysis: Reference gene primers were amplified, and this amplification served to estimate nucleated cell counts. The table came from immunoSEQ multiplex PCR; TCRdb's copy has only in-frame clones and leaves some out. V and J calls and clone size are copied from that table; D and trimming were computed from the DNA. The sample includes 180,000 or so clones, approximately 85% seen only once; the top ten take 0.95% to 1.5%. The J segment lost 6 bases and the V segment lost 2 bases, leaving 3 bases of the junction unmatched. This CDR3 has 15 amino acids. From germline, CDR1 is MNHNY and CDR2 SVGAGI (reference sequence).

Sequenced input: peripheral blood. V usage is TRBV6-6 and J usage is TRBJ2-2, with 10 positions matching TRBD1. The receptor was derived from a man between 60 and 70 years old who had recovered from COVID-19. This CDR3 is CASSYGDRGSGELFF. The CDR3 DNA follows: TGTGCCAGCAGTTACGGGGACAGGGGCTCCGGGGAGCTGTTTTTT.